This T cell receptor beta chain was recovered during a study of T cell responses to AZD1222 COVID-19 vaccine. Findings of the study overall: At baseline, just five to seven AZD1222 recipients tested seropositive. Rises in breadth and depth of Spike-specific TCRs came after two AZD1222 doses. Spike-wide coverage was observed for vaccine-associated CD4 TCRs, with dominant responses at 160-218 and 743-854. White British ancestry dominated among donors, who included more females, and clonal diversity was possibly underestimated.

CDR1 KGHSH and CDR2 LQKENI come from the germline V gene. V lost 2 bases and J lost 5, with 9 bases in between. CDR3 length equals 13 residues. Only one count was recorded for this clone. No antigen is known for it. The sample has other DNA sequences that encode this CDR3 too. Sequencing used immunoSEQ multiplex PCR; TCRdb keeps in-frame clones, though not all of them. This table holds 120,000 to 150,000 clones, roughly 84% found once. The TCR sequence derives from an adult who received the AZD1222 COVID-19 vaccine. The sample was peripheral blood, taken 28 days after the second AZD1222 dose. The rearrangement joins TRBV18 to TRBJ2-5, with D hard to call. The CDR3: CASSPGVGETQYF. The CDR3 coding sequence is TGTGCCAGCTCACCAGGGGTCGGCGAGACCCAGTACTTC.